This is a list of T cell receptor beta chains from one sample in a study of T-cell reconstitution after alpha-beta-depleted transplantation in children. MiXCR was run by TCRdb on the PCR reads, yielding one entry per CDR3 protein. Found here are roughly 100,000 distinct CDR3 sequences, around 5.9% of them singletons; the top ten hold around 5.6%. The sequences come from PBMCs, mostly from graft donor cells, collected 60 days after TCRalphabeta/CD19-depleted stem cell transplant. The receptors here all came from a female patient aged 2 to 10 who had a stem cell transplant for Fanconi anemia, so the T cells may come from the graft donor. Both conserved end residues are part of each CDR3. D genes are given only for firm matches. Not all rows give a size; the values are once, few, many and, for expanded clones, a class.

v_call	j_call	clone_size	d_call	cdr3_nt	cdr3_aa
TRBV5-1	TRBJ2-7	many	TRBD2	TGCGCCAGCAGCTTGGTTCCAGCGGGAGGCTCTGGCGAGCAGTACTTC	CASSLVPAGGSGEQYF
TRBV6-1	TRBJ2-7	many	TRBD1	TGTGCCAGCACCAAGACAGGGTACGAGCAGTACTTC	CASTKTGYEQYF
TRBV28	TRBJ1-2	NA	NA	TGTGCCAGCGGACCGGGTTGGGGCTACACCTTC	CASGPGWGYTF
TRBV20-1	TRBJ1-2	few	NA	TGCAGTGCTAGAGATTTCTTTGTTGGCGCGAAATATGGCTACACCTTC	CSARDFFVGAKYGYTF
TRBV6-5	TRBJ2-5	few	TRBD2	TGTGCCAGCAGTTACTCGACACTAGCGGGGGGTGAGACCCAGTACTTC	CASSYSTLAGGETQYF
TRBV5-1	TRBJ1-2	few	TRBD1	TGCGCCAGCAGCTTGGACGGACAGGGAGGAGGAGGCTACACCTTC	CASSLDGQGGGGYTF
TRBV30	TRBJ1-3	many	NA	TGTGCCTGGAGTGTGGGGGTCTCTGGAAACACCATATATTTT	CAWSVGVSGNTIYF
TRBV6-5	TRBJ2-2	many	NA	TGTGCCAGCAGGCCAGATTTAGATTCCGGGGAGCTGTTTTTT	CASRPDLDSGELFF
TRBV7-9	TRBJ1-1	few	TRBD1	TGTGCCAGCAGCTTCGGACAGGGAGGATACAGCACTGAAGCTTTCTTT	CASSFGQGGYSTEAFF
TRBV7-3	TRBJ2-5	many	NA	TGTGCCAGCAGCTTATCCCAGGGGAACCAAGAGACCCAGTACTTC	CASSLSQGNQETQYF
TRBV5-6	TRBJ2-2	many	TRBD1	TGTGCCAGCAGCTCGGACAGGGGGCTCAACGGGGAGCTGTTTTTT	CASSSDRGLNGELFF
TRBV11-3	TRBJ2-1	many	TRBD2	TGTGCCAGCAGCCCTAGCCCCACTAGCGGGAGGGCTGATGAGCAGTTCTTC	CASSPSPTSGRADEQFF
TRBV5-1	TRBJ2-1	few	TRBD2	TGCGCCAGCAACGGACTAGCGGGAGCTGCCTACAATGAGCAGTTCTTC	CASNGLAGAAYNEQFF
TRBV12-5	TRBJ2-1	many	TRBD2	TGTGCTAGTGGCCCCGGACTAGGACACAATGAGCAGTTCTTC	CASGPGLGHNEQFF
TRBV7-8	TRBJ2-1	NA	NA	TGTGCCAGCAGCCCATCCCCCGCGGGGACCCCCAATGAGCAGTTCTTC	CASSPSPAGTPNEQFF
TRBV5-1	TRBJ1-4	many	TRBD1	TGCGCCAGCAGCGTACAGGGGGCCGTTAGTGAAAAACTGTTTTTT	CASSVQGAVSEKLFF
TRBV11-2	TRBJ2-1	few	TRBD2	TGTGCCAGCAGCTTAGATCCAGCGGGAGGGGGCAATGAGCAGTTCTTC	CASSLDPAGGGNEQFF
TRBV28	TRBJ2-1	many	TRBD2	TGTGCCATCCAAGGGCTAGCGGGAGACAATGAGCAGTTCTTC	CAIQGLAGDNEQFF
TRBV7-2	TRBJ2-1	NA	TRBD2	TGTGCCAGCAGCTTGGTGAGACTAGCGGGAGGGAATGAGCAGTTCTTC	CASSLVRLAGGNEQFF
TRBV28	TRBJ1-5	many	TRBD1	TGTGAGGAGTACAGGGGGCGAAACGGCAATCAGCCCCAGCATTTT	CEEYRGRNGNQPQHF
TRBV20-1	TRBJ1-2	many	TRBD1	TGCAGTGCTAGACAGGGGGATCTTGGCTACACCTTC	CSARQGDLGYTF
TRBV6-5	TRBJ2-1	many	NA	TGTGCCAGCAGTTACTCGGGAGGCCTCTACAATGAGCAGTTCTTC	CASSYSGGLYNEQFF
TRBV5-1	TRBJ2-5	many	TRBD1	TGCGCCAGCAGCGGGGGACAGTTCCAAGAGACCCAGTACTTC	CASSGGQFQETQYF
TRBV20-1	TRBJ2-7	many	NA	TGCAGTGCTAGGGGGCGGGACAGAAGCTACGAGCAGTACTTC	CSARGRDRSYEQYF
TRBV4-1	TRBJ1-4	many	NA	TGCGCCAGCAGCCCACTGGACCTCGAAGAAAAACTGTTTTTT	CASSPLDLEEKLFF
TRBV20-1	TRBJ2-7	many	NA	TGCAGTGCTAGTTACGGAAGCTACGAGCAGTACTTC	CSASYGSYEQYF
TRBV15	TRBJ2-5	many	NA	TGTGCCACCAGACCCGAGCAACTCGACGAGACCCAGTACTTC	CATRPEQLDETQYF
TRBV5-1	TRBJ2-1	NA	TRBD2	TGCGCCAGCAGCTTGACTAGCGGTGCCCTCACCTACAATGAGCAGTTCTTC	CASSLTSGALTYNEQFF
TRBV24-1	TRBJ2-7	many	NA	TGTGCCACCAGTGTGGATTCCTACGAGCAGTACTTC	CATSVDSYEQYF